This TCR beta chain was identified during a study of a mutant IDH1 vaccine in newly diagnosed glioma. In the study overall: Patients were started on vaccination 4-6 weeks after radiotherapy alone, or with temozolomide cycles.

Germline CDR1 reads SSHAT; CDR2 reads FNYEAQ (reference sequence). The CDR3 has 13 residues. Time point denoted: week 35, safety follow-up. Every vaccination contained 300 ug of the mutant IDH1 20-mer peptide and was paired with topical imiquimod. As to this clone: Its antigen is unknown. Relative to the germline gene, one junction end is altered; a read error may explain this.

The table came from immunoSEQ multiplex PCR; TCRdb's copy has only in-frame clones and leaves some out. The table includes 68,000 or so clones, 84% detected once. General study points: Vaccine-induced immune responses were detected in over 90% of patients. Pseudoprogression appeared unlinked to shifts in leading peripheral T cell clonotypes.

This TCR came from a young man with glioma. The sample consisted of PBMCs, taken from a glioma patient whose treatment included an IDH1 peptide vaccine. The chain is built from TRBV7-7 and TRBJ2-7; D not certain. The chain's CDR3 is CASSLGPIYEQYF. CDR3 bases: TGTGCTAGCAGCTTAGGACCTATTTACGAGCAGTACTTC.